The clone carrying this T cell receptor (beta chain) was seen just once. The sample originates from a study of blood T cell repertoires in COVID-19. Which cohort a participant joined came from the clinical history participants gave. Generated by immunoSEQ multiplex PCR, the TCRdb table keeps only in-frame clones and is missing some. Among 250,000 to 300,000 clones listed, roughly 88% were seen once. Sequenced input: PBMCs or T cells enriched from blood (not recorded which). The clonotype originates from a woman aged 50 to 60 who had recovered from COVID-19.

CDR3 DNA: TGTGCCAGCAGTGGGCGGGGGGCCCTCTACGAGCAGTACTTC. Its translation is CASSGRGALYEQYF. The chain joins TRBV27 to TRBJ2-7; 8 bases align to TRBD2. Germline V gives CDR1 MNHEY, CDR2 SMNVEV (reference sequence). With V trimmed by 5 bases and J by 3 bases, 6 bases remained unmatched. The CDR3 runs to 14 residues.